This T cell receptor beta chain was identified in a study of T cells in Graves' hyperthyroidism and ophthalmopathy. Study conclusions and caveats: A model of 13 V-J features distinguished ophthalmopathy from stable hyperthyroidism.

Fresh peripheral blood, roughly 10 ml, was the source of the PBMCs. The CDR3 spans 14 residues. Germline CDR1 is SGDLS and CDR2 is YYNGEE. The ends were cut back, 0 bases at V and 0 bases at J, with 7 bases in the middle. This clonotype was observed at least ten times. Its specificity is not known. The TCR beta CDR3 regions underwent amplification using RNA transcripts as the source. TCR CDR3 underwent first-round RT-PCR with the HTBI primer set. TCRdb redid the calling of the multiplex PCR reads with MiXCR, one entry per CDR3 protein. The sample consists of over 700,000 distinct CDR3 sequences, about two fifths of them appearing once.

Sequencing was performed on blood. This clonotype was obtained from a man aged 18 to 29 with Graves' hyperthyroidism. The chain employs TRBV9 and TRBJ2-7; D is uncertain. The CDR3 DNA sequence: TGTGCCAGCAGCGTAGCTGGAACCTCCTACGAGCAGTACTTC. It encodes CASSVAGTSYEQYF.